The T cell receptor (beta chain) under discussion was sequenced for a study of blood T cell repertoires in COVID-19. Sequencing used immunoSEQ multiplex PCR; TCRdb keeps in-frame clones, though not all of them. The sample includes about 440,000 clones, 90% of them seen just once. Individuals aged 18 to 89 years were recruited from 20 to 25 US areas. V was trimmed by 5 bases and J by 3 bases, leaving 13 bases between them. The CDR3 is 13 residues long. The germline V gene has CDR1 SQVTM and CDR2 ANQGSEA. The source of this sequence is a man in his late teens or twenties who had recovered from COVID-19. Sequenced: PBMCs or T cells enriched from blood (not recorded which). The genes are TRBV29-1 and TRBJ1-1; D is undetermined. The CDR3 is CSVLPSGDTEAFF. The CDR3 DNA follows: TGCAGCGTTCTCCCGAGCGGAGACACTGAAGCTTTCTTT.